This TCR beta chain came from a study of T cell repertoires in aging, cancer and after chemotherapy. The CDR3 is 13 residues long. Trimming took off 3 bases at V and 8 bases at J, with 11 bases between the two ends. TCR beta rearrangements were amplified from peripheral blood genomic DNA. TRB rearrangements spanning V, D and J were amplified using mixed TRB-A/B primers. Each CDR3 protein gets one entry after TCRdb re-called the multiplex PCR reads with MiXCR. Among some 5,000 distinct CDR3 sequences listed, 30% to 35% were seen once. This receptor was obtained from a human donor with a blood cancer. The chain couples TRBV12-3 or TRBV12-4 to TRBJ2-1, with D perhaps TRBD2 (5 bases). Source material: blood. In DNA, the CDR3 is TGTGCCAGCAGTTTCCGGACTTCATATGAGCAGTTCTTC. Translating gives CASSFRTSYEQFF.